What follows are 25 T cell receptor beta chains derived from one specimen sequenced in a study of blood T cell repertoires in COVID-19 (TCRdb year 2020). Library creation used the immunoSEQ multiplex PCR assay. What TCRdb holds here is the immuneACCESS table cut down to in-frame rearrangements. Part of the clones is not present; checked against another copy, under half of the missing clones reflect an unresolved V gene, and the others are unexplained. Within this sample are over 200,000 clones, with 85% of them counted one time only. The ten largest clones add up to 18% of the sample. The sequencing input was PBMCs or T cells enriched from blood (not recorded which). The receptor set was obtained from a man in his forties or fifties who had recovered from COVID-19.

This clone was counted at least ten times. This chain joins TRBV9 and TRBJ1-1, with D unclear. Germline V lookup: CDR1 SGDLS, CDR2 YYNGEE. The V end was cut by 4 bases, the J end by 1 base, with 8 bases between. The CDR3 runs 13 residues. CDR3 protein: CASSPQKNTEAFF. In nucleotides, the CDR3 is TGTGCCAGCAGCCCACAGAAGAACACTGAAGCTTTCTTT.

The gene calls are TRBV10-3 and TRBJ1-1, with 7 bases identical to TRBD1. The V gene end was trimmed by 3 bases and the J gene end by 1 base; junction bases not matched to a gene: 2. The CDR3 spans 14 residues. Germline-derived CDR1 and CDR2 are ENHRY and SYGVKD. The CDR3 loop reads CAISERDRNTEAFF. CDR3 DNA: TGTGCCATCAGTGAACGGGACAGGAACACTGAAGCTTTCTTT.

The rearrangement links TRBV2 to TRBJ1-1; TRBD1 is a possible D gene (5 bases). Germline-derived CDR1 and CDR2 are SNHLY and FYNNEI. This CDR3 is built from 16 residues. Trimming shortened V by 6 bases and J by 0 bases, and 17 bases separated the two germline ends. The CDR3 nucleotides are TGTGCCAGCAGCTTAGACAAGGGACTGATGAACACTGAAGCTTTCTTT. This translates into CASSLDKGLMNTEAFF.

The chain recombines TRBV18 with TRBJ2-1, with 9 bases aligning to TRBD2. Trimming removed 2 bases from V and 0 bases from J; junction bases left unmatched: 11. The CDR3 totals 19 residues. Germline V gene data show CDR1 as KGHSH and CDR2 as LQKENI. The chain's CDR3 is CASSPRVLAGASSYNEQFF. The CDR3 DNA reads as TGTGCCAGCTCACCAAGGGTACTAGCGGGCGCGAGCTCCTACAATGAGCAGTTCTTC. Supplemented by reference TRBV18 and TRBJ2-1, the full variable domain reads NAGVMQNPRHLVRRRGQEARLRCSPMKGHSHVYWYRQLPEEGLKFMVYLQKENIIDESGMPKERFSAEFPKEGPSILRIQQVVRGDSAAYFCASSPRVLAGASSYNEQFFGPGTRLTVL.

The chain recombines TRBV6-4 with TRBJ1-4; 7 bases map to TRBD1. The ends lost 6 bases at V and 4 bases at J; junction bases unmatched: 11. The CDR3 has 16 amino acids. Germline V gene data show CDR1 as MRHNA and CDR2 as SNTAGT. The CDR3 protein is CASRKNSGQLNEKLFF. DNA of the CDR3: TGTGCCAGCAGGAAGAATTCGGGACAGCTTAATGAAAAACTGTTTTTT.

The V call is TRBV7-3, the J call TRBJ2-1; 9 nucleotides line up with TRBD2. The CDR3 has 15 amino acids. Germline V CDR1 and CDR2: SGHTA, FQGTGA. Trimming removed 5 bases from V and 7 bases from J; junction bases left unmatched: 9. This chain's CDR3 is CASSLIAGVANEQFF. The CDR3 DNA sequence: TGTGCCAGCAGCCTAATAGCGGGAGTCGCAAATGAGCAGTTCTTC.

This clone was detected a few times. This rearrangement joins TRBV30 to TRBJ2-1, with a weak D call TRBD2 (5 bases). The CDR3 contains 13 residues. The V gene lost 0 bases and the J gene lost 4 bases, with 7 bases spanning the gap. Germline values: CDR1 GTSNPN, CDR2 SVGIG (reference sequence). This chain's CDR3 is CAWSVEGYNEQFF. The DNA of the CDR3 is TGTGCCTGGAGTGTAGAGGGATACAATGAGCAGTTCTTC.

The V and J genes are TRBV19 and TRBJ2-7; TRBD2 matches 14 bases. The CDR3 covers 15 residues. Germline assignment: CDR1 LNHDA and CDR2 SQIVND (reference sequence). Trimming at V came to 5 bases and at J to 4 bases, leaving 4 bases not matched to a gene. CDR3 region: CASSWGLAGVYEQYF. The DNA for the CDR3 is TGTGCCAGTAGTTGGGGACTAGCGGGAGTGTACGAGCAGTACTTC.

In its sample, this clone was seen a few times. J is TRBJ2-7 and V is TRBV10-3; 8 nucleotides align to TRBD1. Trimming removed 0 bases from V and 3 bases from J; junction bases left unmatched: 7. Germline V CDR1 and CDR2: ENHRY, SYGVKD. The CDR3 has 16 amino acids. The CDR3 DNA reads TGTGCCATCAGTGAGTCGGCAGGGGGCGGAATCTACGAGCAGTACTTC. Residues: CAISESAGGGIYEQYF.

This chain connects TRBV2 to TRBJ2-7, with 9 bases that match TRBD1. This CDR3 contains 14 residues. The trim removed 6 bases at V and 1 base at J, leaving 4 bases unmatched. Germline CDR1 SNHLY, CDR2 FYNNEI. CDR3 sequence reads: CASRTGTGSYEQYF. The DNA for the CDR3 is TGTGCCAGCAGAACCGGGACAGGGTCCTACGAGCAGTACTTC. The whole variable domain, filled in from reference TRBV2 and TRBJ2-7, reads EPEVTQTPSHQVTQMGQEVILRCVPISNHLYFYWYRQILGQKVEFLVSFYNNEISEKSEIFDDQFSVERPDGSNFTLKIRSTKLEDSAMYFCASRTGTGSYEQYFGPGTRLTVT.

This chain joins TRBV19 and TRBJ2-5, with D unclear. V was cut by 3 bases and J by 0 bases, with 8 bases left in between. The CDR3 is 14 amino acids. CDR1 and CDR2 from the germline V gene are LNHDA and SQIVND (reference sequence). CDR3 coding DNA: TGTGCCAGTAGTATGAGCCCGGACCAAGAGACCCAGTACTTC. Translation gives CASSMSPDQETQYF.

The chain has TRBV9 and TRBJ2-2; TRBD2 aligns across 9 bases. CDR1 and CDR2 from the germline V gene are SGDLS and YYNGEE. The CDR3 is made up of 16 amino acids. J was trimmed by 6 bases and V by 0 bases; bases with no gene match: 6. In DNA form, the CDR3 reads TGTGCCAGCAGCGTAGGCGGCGGGAGGGCCGCCGGGGAGCTGTTTTTT. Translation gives CASSVGGGRAAGELFF.

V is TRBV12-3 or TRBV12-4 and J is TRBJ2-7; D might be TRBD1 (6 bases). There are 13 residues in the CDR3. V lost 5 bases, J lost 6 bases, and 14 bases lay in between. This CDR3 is CASSAGTRGEQYF. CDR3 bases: TGTGCCAGCAGTGCCGGGACAAGGGGCGAGCAGTACTTC.

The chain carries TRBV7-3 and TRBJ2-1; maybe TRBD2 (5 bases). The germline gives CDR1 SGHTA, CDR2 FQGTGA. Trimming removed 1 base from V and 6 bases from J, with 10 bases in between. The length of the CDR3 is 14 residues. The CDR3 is CASSLIPSSNEQFF. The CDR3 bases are TGTGCCAGCAGCTTAATACCTAGCAGCAATGAGCAGTTCTTC.

The DNA of the CDR3 is TGCGCCAGCAGTGAGTCCCTTTATAGCAATCAGCCCCAGCATTTT. This gives the protein CASSESLYSNQPQHF. This chain joins TRBV10-2 and TRBJ1-5; D unclear. The CDR3 spans 15 residues. CDR1 and CDR2 from the germline V gene are WSHSY and SAAADI. The V end lost 0 bases, the J end lost 0 bases, and 6 bases lay between the germline ends.

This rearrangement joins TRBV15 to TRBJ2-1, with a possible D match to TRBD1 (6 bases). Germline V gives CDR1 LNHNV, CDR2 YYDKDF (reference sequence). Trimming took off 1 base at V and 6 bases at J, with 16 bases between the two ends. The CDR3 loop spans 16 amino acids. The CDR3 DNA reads TGTGCCACCAGCAGAGGACAGGATTCCGTCCTCAATGAGCAGTTCTTC. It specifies CATSRGQDSVLNEQFF.

CDR3 nucleotide sequence: TGTGCCAGCTCACCGGGGACAGGGGGCTCCTACAATGAGCAGTTCTTC. Its protein is CASSPGTGGSYNEQFF. The chain combines TRBV18 with TRBJ2-1, with 11 bases that match TRBD1. CDR3 length: 16 residues. The J segment lost 0 bases and the V segment lost 3 bases, leaving 1 base of the junction unmatched. Looked up from germline, CDR1 is KGHSH and CDR2 is LQKENI.

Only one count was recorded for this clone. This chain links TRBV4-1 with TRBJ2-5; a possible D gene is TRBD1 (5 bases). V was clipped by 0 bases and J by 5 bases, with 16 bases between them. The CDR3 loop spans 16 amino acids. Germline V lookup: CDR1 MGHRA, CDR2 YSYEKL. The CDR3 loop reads CASSQETAGLQETQYF. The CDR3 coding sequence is TGCGCCAGCAGCCAAGAGACCGCAGGGTTACAGGAGACCCAGTACTTC.

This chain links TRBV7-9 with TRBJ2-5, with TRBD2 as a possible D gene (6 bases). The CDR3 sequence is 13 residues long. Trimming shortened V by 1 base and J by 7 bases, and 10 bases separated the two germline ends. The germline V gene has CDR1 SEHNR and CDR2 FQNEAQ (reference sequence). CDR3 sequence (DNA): TGTGCCAGCAGCTTAGGGAACGGGGGGACCCAGTACTTC. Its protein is CASSLGNGGTQYF.

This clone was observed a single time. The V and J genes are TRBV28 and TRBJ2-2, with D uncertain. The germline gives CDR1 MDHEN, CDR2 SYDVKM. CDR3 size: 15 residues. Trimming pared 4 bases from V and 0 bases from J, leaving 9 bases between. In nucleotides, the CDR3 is TGTGCCAGCAGTTCAACCTACGCGAACACCGGGGAGCTGTTTTTT. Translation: CASSSTYANTGELFF.

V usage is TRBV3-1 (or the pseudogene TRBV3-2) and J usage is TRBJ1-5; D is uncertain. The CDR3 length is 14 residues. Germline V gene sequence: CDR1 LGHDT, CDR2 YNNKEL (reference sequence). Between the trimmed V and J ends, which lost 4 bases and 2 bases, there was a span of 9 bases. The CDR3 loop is CASSPLRGNQPQHF. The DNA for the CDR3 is TGTGCCAGCAGCCCACTGAGGGGCAATCAGCCCCAGCATTTT.

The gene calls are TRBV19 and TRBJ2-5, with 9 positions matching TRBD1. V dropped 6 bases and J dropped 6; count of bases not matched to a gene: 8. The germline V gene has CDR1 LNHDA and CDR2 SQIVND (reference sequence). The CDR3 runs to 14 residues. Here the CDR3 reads CASSPTGGLKTQYF. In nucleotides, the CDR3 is TGTGCCAGTAGCCCAACAGGGGGCTTGAAGACCCAGTACTTC.

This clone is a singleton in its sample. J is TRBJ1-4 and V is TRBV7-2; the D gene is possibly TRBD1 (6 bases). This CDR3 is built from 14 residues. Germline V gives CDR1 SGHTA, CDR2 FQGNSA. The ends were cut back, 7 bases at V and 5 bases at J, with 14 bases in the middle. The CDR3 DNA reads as TGTGCCAGCAACTCCGGACAGCTAAATGAAAAACTGTTTTTT. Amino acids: CASNSGQLNEKLFF. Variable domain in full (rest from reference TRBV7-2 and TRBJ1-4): GAGVSQSPSNKVTEKGKDVELRCDPISGHTALYWYRQSLGQGLEFLIYFQGNSAPDKSGLPSDRFSAERTGGSVSTLTIQRTQQEDSAVYLCASNSGQLNEKLFFGSGTQLSVL.

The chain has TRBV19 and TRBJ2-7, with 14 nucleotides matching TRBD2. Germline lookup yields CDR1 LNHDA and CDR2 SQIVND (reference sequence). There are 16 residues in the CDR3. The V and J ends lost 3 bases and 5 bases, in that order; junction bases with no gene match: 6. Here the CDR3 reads CASSIWTSGRINEQYF. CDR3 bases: TGTGCCAGTAGTATCTGGACTAGCGGGAGGATAAACGAGCAGTACTTC.

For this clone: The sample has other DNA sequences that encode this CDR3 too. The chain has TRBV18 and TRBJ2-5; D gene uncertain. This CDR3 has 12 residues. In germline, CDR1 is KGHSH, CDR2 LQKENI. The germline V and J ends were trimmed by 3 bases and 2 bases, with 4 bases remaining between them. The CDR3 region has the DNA TGTGCCAGCTCACCTAATCAAGAGACCCAGTACTTC. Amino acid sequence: CASSPNQETQYF.